These T cell receptor beta chains were read from a single sample in a study of blood T cell repertoires in COVID-19. Measured with immunoSEQ multiplex PCR; TCRdb has only the in-frame clones, and not every one. The sample yields 250,000 to 350,000 clones, roughly 85% seen once. The sequenced sample consisted of PBMCs or T cells enriched from blood (not recorded which). The receptors come from a woman aged 45-65 years who had recovered from COVID-19. Each CDR3 is given with its conserved first and last residue. D genes are given only for firm matches. The listing skips clone size in some rows; elsewhere it reads once, few, many or a size class.

len: 13
abundance: few
j_gene: TRBJ1-6
d_gene: TRBD1
v_gene: TRBV27
CDR3aa: CASSLDRGSPLHF
CDR3nt: TGTGCCAGCAGTTTAGACAGGGGTTCACCCCTCCACTTT

len: 15
abundance: NA
j_gene: TRBJ2-7
d_gene: NA
v_gene: TRBV30
CDR3aa: CAWSPPGTLLYEQYF
CDR3nt: TGTGCCTGGAGTCCTCCCGGGACACTTCTTTACGAGCAGTACTTC

len: 14
abundance: NA
j_gene: TRBJ2-1
d_gene: TRBD2
v_gene: TRBV7-2
CDR3aa: CASSPTSGGAEQFF
CDR3nt: TGTGCCAGCAGCCCCACTAGCGGGGGGGCCGAGCAGTTCTTC

len: 16
abundance: NA
j_gene: TRBJ2-7
d_gene: TRBD1
v_gene: TRBV7-8
CDR3aa: CASSPQGTGRDYEQYF
CDR3nt: TGTGCCAGCAGCCCACAAGGGACAGGGAGGGACTACGAGCAGTACTTC

len: 13
abundance: NA
j_gene: TRBJ1-5
d_gene: NA
v_gene: TRBV7-2
CDR3aa: CASSLDRRQPQHF
CDR3nt: TGTGCCAGCAGCTTAGATCGCAGGCAGCCCCAGCATTTT

len: 13
abundance: NA
j_gene: TRBJ2-3
d_gene: NA
v_gene: TRBV18
CDR3aa: CASSDSGTDTQYF
CDR3nt: TGTGCCAGCTCCGACAGCGGCACAGATACGCAGTATTTT

len: 10
abundance: NA
j_gene: TRBJ2-3
d_gene: NA
v_gene: TRBV6-5
CDR3aa: CASRRDRQYF
CDR3nt: TGTGCCAGCAGGAGAGACAGACAGTATTTT

len: 15
abundance: NA
j_gene: TRBJ2-7
d_gene: TRBD1
v_gene: TRBV4-1
CDR3aa: CASSQESTGGYEQYF
CDR3nt: TGCGCCAGCAGCCAAGAGTCGACAGGGGGCTACGAGCAGTACTTC

len: 16
abundance: NA
j_gene: TRBJ2-3
d_gene: NA
v_gene: TRBV7-8
CDR3aa: CASSLVGGTGADTQYF
CDR3nt: TGTGCCAGCAGCTTAGTGGGCGGGACCGGGGCAGATACGCAGTATTTT

len: 13
abundance: NA
j_gene: TRBJ1-2
d_gene: NA
v_gene: TRBV28
CDR3aa: CASSLRQNYGYTF
CDR3nt: TGTGCCAGCAGTTTACGCCAGAACTATGGCTACACCTTC

len: 15
abundance: NA
j_gene: TRBJ1-2
d_gene: NA
v_gene: TRBV5-8
CDR3aa: CASSLEAGAHYGYTF
CDR3nt: TGTGCCAGCAGCTTGGAGGCAGGGGCCCATTATGGCTACACCTTC